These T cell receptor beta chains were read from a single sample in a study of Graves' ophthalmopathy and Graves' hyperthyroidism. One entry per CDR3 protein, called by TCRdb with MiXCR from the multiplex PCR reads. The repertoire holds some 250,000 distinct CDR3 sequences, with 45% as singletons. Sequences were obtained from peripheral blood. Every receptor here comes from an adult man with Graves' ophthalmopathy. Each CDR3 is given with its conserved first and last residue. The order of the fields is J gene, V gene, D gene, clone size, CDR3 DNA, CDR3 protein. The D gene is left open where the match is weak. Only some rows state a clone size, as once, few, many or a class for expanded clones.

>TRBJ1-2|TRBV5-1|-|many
TGCGCCAGCAGCTTGGAAGGGACAATCTATGGCTACACCTTC
CASSLEGTIYGYTF
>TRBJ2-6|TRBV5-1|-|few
TGTGCCAGCAGCCACGACAGCTCTGGGGCCAACGTCCTGACTTTC
CASSHDSSGANVLTF
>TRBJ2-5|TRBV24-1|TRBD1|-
TGTGCCACCAGTGATTCCCTTCCCGATACAGGGGGGGAGACCCAGTACTTC
CATSDSLPDTGGETQYF
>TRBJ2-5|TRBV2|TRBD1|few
TGTGCCAGCAGTAAACAGGGGCGGGAGACCCAGTACTTC
CASSKQGRETQYF
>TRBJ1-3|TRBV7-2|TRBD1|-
TGTGCCAGCAGCTTAGCAGGGGGCGTCGACACCATATATTTT
CASSLAGGVDTIYF
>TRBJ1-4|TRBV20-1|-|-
TGCAGTGCCGTAGAGGGGCAGAAACTGTTTTTT
CSAVEGQKLFF
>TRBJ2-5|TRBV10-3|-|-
TGTGCCATCAGTGAAGCGCAGGCAAGGCGTAGGGAGACCCAGTACTTC
CAISEAQARRRETQYF
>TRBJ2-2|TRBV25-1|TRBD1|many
TGTGCCAGCAGTGGTTCGACAGGGACCACCGGGGAGCTGTTTTTT
CASSGSTGTTGELFF
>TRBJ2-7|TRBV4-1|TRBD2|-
TGCGCCAGCAGCCAAGATGTACTAGCGGGTTTTTATGAGCAGTACTTC
CASSQDVLAGFYEQYF
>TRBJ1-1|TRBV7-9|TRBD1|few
TGTGCTCACGACCCTTGGACAGGGTCACCGAGAGCTGAAGCTTTCTTT
CAHDPWTGSPRAEAFF
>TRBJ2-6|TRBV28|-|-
TGTGCCTACCGGGATCCTGGGGCCAACGTCCTGACTTTC
CAYRDPGANVLTF
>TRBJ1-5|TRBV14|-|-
TGTGCCAGCAGCCAAACCCGGGGGACCTCGGGAACGCAGCCCCAGCATTTT
CASSQTRGTSGTQPQHF
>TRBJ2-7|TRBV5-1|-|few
TGCGCCAGCACGGACACGGTCTCCTACGAGCAGTACTTC
CASTDTVSYEQYF
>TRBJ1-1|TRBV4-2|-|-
TGTGCCAGCAGCCTCCCAGCCCGGGGCAGGAACACTGAAGCTTTCTTT
CASSLPARGRNTEAFF
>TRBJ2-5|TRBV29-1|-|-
TGCAGCGCGAGGGCTGAAGAGACCCAGTACTTC
CSARAEETQYF
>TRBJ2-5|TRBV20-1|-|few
TGCAGTGCTGTTCCCGGGACTCCCCAAGAGACCCAGTACTTC
CSAVPGTPQETQYF
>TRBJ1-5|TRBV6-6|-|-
TGTGCCAGCAGTGAAGGGGCAGGTTTCAATCAGCCCCAGCATTTT
CASSEGAGFNQPQHF
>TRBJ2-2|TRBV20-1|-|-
TGCAGTGCCAGACCAGGTTCGAACACCGGGGAGCTGTTTTTT
CSARPGSNTGELFF
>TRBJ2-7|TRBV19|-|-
TGCGCCAGCAGCTTGGAGGGGCTACGGAGGGACGAGCAGTACTTC
CASSLEGLRRDEQYF
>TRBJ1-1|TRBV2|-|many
TGTGCCAGCAGTGTACTGGTGGACACTGAAGCTTTCTTT
CASSVLVDTEAFF
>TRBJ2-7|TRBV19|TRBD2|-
TGTGCCAGTAGTATAGGAGCGGGAGGGCCGATCGAGCAGTACTTC
CASSIGAGGPIEQYF
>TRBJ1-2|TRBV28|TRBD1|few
TGTGCCAGCAGCCGGACAGGGGGGAGTGGCTACACCTTC
CASSRTGGSGYTF
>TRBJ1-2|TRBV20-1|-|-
TGCAGTGCTAGAGATACATCGGCCCACGGTACCTTC
CSARDTSAHGTF
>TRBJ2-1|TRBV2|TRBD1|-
TGTGCCAGCAGTGTCCGGGACAGGGGTGAGCAGTTCTTC
CASSVRDRGEQFF
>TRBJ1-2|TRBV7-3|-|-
TGTGCCGGCAGACCCGGGGCAGAGAGCTATGGCTACACCTTC
CAGRPGAESYGYTF
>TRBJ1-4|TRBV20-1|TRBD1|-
TGCAGTGCTAGACCGCGGCGGGACAGGGGGCAGGAAAAACTGTTTTTT
CSARPRRDRGQEKLFF
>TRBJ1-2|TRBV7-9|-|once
TGTGCCAGCAGCTTACCGACAGGCACGAGAGGCTACACCTTC
CASSLPTGTRGYTF
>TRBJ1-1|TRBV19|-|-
TGTGCCAGTAGTATCGGGAGCGCCATGAACACTGAAGCTTTCTTT
CASSIGSAMNTEAFF
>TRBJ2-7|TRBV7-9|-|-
TGTGCCAGCAGCTTAGATTTTGGGGGGAACGAGCAGTACTTC
CASSLDFGGNEQYF
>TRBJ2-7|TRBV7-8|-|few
TGTGCCAGCAGCTTAGCGGTTACCAGCAGCTACGAGCAGTACTTC
CASSLAVTSSYEQYF
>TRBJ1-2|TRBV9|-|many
TGTGCCAGCAGCGTACCGGGAAGGACCAATGGCTACACCTTC
CASSVPGRTNGYTF
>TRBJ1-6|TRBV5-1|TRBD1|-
TGCGCCAGCAGCACAGAACAGGGGGCAGATTCACCCCTCCACTTT
CASSTEQGADSPLHF
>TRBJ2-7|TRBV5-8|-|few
TGTGCCAGCAGCTTGTCAGGGGACCTAACCTACGAGCAGTACTTC
CASSLSGDLTYEQYF
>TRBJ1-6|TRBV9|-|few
TGTGCCAGCTCAATCCTACAGGGAAATTCACCCCTCCACTTT
CASSILQGNSPLHF
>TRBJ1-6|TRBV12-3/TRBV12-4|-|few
TGTGCCAGCAGTCGCGATAATTCACCCCTCCACTTT
CASSRDNSPLHF
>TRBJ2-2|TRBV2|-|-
TGTGCCAGCCCACACACAGGGAACACCGGGGAGCTGTTTTTT
CASPHTGNTGELFF
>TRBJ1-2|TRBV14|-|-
TGTGCCAGCAGCCAAGGAGTAGAGGGCTGGGGCTACACCTTC
CASSQGVEGWGYTF
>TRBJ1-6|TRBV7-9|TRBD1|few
TGTGCCAGCAGCCCGACAGGGGGGGGGTCACCCCTCCACTTT
CASSPTGGGSPLHF
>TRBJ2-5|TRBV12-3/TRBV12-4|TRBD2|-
TGTGCCAGCAGGACTAGCGGGGGCGAGACCCAGTACTTC
CASRTSGGETQYF
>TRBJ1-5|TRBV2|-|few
TGTGCCAGCTCCCTGAGGGTAGGCCCAAATCAGCCCCAGCATTTT
CASSLRVGPNQPQHF
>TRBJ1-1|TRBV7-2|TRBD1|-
TGTGCCAGCAGTATCCGGGACAGAGAAGCTTTCTTT
CASSIRDREAFF
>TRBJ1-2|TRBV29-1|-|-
TGCAGCGTTGAAGAGGCCGCCTACTATGGCTACACCTTC
CSVEEAAYYGYTF
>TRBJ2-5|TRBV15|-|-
TGTGCCACCAGCAGAGGAAATAGTCGGGGTATCCAAGAGACCCAGTACTTC
CATSRGNSRGIQETQYF
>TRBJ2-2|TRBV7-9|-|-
TGTGCCAGCAGCGTGGGGGGCTACCCGTACGCCGGGGAGCTGTTTTTT
CASSVGGYPYAGELFF
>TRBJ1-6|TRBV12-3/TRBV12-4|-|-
TGTGCCAGCAGCCAAGGGGGGACGGAGGATTCACCCCTCCACTTT
CASSQGGTEDSPLHF
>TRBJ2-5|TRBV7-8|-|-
TGTGCCAGCAGCCAGACTAGTAACCAAGAGACCCAGTACTTC
CASSQTSNQETQYF
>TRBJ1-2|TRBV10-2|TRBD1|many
TGCGCCAGCAAAGACAGGGGTGGAGGCTACACCTTC
CASKDRGGGYTF
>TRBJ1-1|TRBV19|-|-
TGTGCCAGTAGTCTGGAGGGACTCTCCCTGCTGGATGAGCAGTTCTTT
CASSLEGLSLLDEQFF
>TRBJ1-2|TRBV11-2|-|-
TGTGCCAGCAGACTGGCCAAGGGCGACTACGGCTACACCTTC
CASRLAKGDYGYTF
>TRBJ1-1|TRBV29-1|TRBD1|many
TGCAGCGTTAACACAGGGGATTCGATCAATGAAGCTTTCTTT
CSVNTGDSINEAFF
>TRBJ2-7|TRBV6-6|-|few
TGTGCCAGCAGTTCCCCGGACGGCTACGAGCAGTACTTC
CASSSPDGYEQYF
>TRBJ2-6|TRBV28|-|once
TGTGCCAGCACCTTGATAGGGGCGTCCGGGGCCAACGTCCTGGCTTTC
CASTLIGASGANVLAF
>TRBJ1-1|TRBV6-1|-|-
TGTGCCAGCATCTACAGGGTGGGCACTGAAGCTTTCTTT
CASIYRVGTEAFF